These 20 T cell receptor beta chains were sequenced from one sample in a study of blood T cell repertoires in COVID-19. Data came from immunoSEQ multiplex PCR; TCRdb stores just in-frame clones and leaves some out. The sample lists 270,000 or so clones, 84% seen once, with roughly 1.5% in the top ten. The specimen was peripheral blood. The receptors come from a human donor with COVID-19, enrolled during active disease. The donor label of this sample is uncertain.

This clone was counted a single time. This sample also contains other DNA sequences that code for the same CDR3. This chain joins TRBV29-1 and TRBJ2-2; 7 bases fit TRBD2. The junction had 0 bases not matched to a gene; V was cut back by 4 bases and J by 4 bases. This CDR3 spans 12 amino acids. In germline, CDR1 is SQVTM, CDR2 ANQGSEA. The CDR3 region has the DNA TGCAGCGTTGGCGGGGGCACCGGGGAGCTGTTTTTT. Protein sequence: CSVGGGTGELFF.

V is TRBV28 and J is TRBJ1-6; TRBD1 agrees at 8 bases. Germline V gives CDR1 MDHEN, CDR2 SYDVKM. J lost 9 bases, V lost 3 bases, and 7 bases had no gene match. This CDR3 comprises 15 residues. CDR3 sequence: CASSFGGQAISPLHF. In DNA, the CDR3 is TGTGCCAGCAGTTTTGGGGGACAGGCCATTTCACCCCTCCACTTT.

V usage is TRBV11-2 and J usage is TRBJ2-1; 11 bases are a match to TRBD1. Trimming at V came to 4 bases and at J to 8 bases, leaving 7 bases not matched to a gene. Germline V gene lookup returns CDR1 SGHAT and CDR2 FQNNGV. CDR3 length: 15 amino acids. This chain's CDR3 is CASSSRGTGGDEQFF. The CDR3 coding sequence is TGTGCCAGCAGCTCACGCGGGACAGGGGGAGATGAGCAGTTCTTC.

The V and J genes are TRBV18 and TRBJ2-2, with 8 bases that match TRBD1. The germline V gene encodes CDR1 KGHSH and CDR2 LQKENI. The CDR3 runs to 18 residues. Germline trimming cut 4 bases from V and 6 bases from J; bases unmatched to any gene: 16. CDR3 protein: CASSRTTTGQVLSGELFF. CDR3 DNA sequence: TGTGCCAGCTCACGAACTACGACGGGACAGGTTCTATCCGGGGAGCTGTTTTTT.

This clone was found once. The rearrangement links TRBV25-1 to TRBJ1-1; TRBD1 might be the D (6 bases). Germline loops: CDR1 MGHDK, CDR2 SYGVNS. This CDR3 region has 13 residues. The ends were cut back, 9 bases at V and 4 bases at J, with 15 bases in the middle. CDR3 residues: CASIGGVGTEAFF. In DNA form, the CDR3 reads TGTGCCAGTATAGGGGGGGTGGGCACTGAAGCTTTCTTT. Looking up the rest from reference TRBV25-1 and TRBJ1-1 gives the full variable domain: EADIYQTPRYLVIGTGKKITLECSQTMGHDKMYWYQQDPGMELHLIHYSYGVNSTEKGDLSSESTVSRIRTEHFPLTLESARPSHTSQYLCASIGGVGTEAFFGQGTRLTVV.

The chain combines TRBV4-3 with TRBJ2-7; 7 bases are shared with TRBD1. Germline V lookup: CDR1 LGHNA, CDR2 YSLEER. Trimming at V came to 4 bases and at J to 5 bases, leaving 20 bases not matched to a gene. This CDR3 spans 18 amino acids. The CDR3 sequence: CASSPLLILLITGDEQYF. As DNA, the CDR3 is TGCGCCAGCAGCCCACTCCTAATTCTCTTAATCACAGGGGACGAGCAGTACTTC.

V and J are TRBV30 and TRBJ1-2; D is unclear. Looked up from germline, CDR1 is GTSNPN and CDR2 is SVGIG (reference sequence). The V and J ends lost 0 bases and 4 bases respectively, with 6 bases between them. The CDR3 consists of 12 residues. The CDR3 DNA sequence: TGTGCCTGGAGTGTACACACCTATGGCTACACCTTC. Translation gives CAWSVHTYGYTF.

The chain employs TRBV19 and TRBJ2-2; possibly TRBD1 for D (5 bases). The CDR3 extends over 14 amino acids. Germline V gene lookup returns CDR1 LNHDA and CDR2 SQIVND (reference sequence). Trimming cost V 4 bases and J 6 bases, with 12 bases left between them. The CDR3 nucleotides read TGTGCCAGTAGTAAAGATCAGGGCCCCGGGGAGCTGTTTTTT. It translates to CASSKDQGPGELFF. Filled out from reference TRBV19 and TRBJ2-2, the complete variable domain reads DGGITQSPKYLFRKEGQNVTLSCEQNLNHDAMYWYRQDPGQGLRLIYYSQIVNDFQKGDIAEGYSVSREKKESFPLTVTSAQKNPTAFYLCASSKDQGPGELFFGEGSRLTVL.

This clone has a handful of counts. V and J are TRBV7-2 and TRBJ1-4, with D maybe TRBD1 (6 bases). Germline lookup yields CDR1 SGHTA and CDR2 FQGNSA. With 5 bases removed from V and 7 bases from J, the gap between germline ends came to 20 bases. The CDR3 is made up of 16 amino acids. CDR3 in DNA: TGTGCCAGCAGCCCGCATATTGCAGGGGCAGTTGAAAAACTGTTTTTT. Its protein is CASSPHIAGAVEKLFF.

The gene calls are TRBV28 and TRBJ1-2; a weak D match, TRBD1 (5 bases). The V end lost 6 bases, the J end lost 3 bases, and 14 bases lay between the germline ends. CDR1 MDHEN and CDR2 SYDVKM come from the germline V gene. The CDR3 has 14 amino acids. The CDR3 bases are TGTGCCAGCAGCCTTCAGGGTACCGACTATGGCTACACCTTC. Its translation is CASSLQGTDYGYTF.

This chain links TRBV6-5 with TRBJ1-5; D remains ambiguous. V shed 6 bases and J shed 0 bases, with 9 bases lying between them. Germline assignment: CDR1 MNHEY and CDR2 SVGAGI. The CDR3 totals 14 residues. Here the CDR3 reads CASRDYISNQPQHF. CDR3 coding DNA: TGTGCCAGCAGGGACTACATTAGCAATCAGCCCCAGCATTTT.

The V gene is TRBV6-5, the J gene TRBJ1-5, with D perhaps matching TRBD1 (6 bases). The CDR3 is 13 amino acids. The ends were cut back, 8 bases at V and 1 base at J, with 9 bases in the middle. Germline CDR1 MNHEY, CDR2 SVGAGI. CDR3 loop: CASGDTSNQPQHF. CDR3 DNA sequence: TGTGCCAGCGGGGACACAAGCAATCAGCCCCAGCATTTT.

V gene TRBV9 combines with J gene TRBJ2-7, with 7 bases that match TRBD2. J lost 3 bases, V lost 0 bases, and 3 bases had no gene match. This CDR3 spans 14 amino acids. Per the germline V gene, CDR1 is SGDLS and CDR2 is YYNGEE. For the CDR3, the DNA is TGTGCCAGCAGCGTAGGCGCTAGCGGCTACGAGCAGTACTTC. Its translation: CASSVGASGYEQYF.

V and J are TRBV27 and TRBJ2-7; D unresolved. The V end was cut by 6 bases, the J end by 1 base, with 13 bases between. In germline, CDR1 is MNHEY, CDR2 SMNVEV (reference sequence). The CDR3 covers 14 residues. CDR3 DNA: TGTGCCAGCAGGACCCAGCCAGGTTCCTACGAGCAGTACTTC. It specifies CASRTQPGSYEQYF.

The V gene is TRBV29-1, the J gene TRBJ2-1, with 7 bases fitting TRBD2. J lost 4 bases, V lost 8 bases, and 11 bases had no gene match. The CDR3 sequence is 14 residues long. Germline V gives CDR1 SQVTM, CDR2 ANQGSEA. The CDR3 region has the DNA TGCAGCTTTTGGGAGGGCTCTGCGTACAATGAGCAGTTCTTC. Translation: CSFWEGSAYNEQFF.

V usage is TRBV9 and J usage is TRBJ1-6, with a weak D call TRBD1 (6 bases). The CDR3 sequence is 14 residues long. From germline, CDR1 is SGDLS and CDR2 YYNGEE. Trimming took off 4 bases at V and 10 bases at J, with 15 bases between the two ends. CDR3 loop: CASSFRDQGSPLHF. The CDR3 nucleotides are TGTGCCAGCAGCTTCCGGGACCAGGGGTCACCCCTCCACTTT.

DNA of the CDR3: TGTGCCAGCAGCCACCCCGGACAGGCAAACACTGAAGCTTTCTTT. Its protein is CASSHPGQANTEAFF. The chain combines TRBV6-5 with TRBJ1-1; 7 bases are shared with TRBD1. Germline CDR1 reads MNHEY; CDR2 reads SVGAGI. J lost 2 bases, V lost 6 bases, and 9 bases had no gene match. This CDR3 comprises 15 residues.

V is TRBV2 and J is TRBJ2-5, with 10 bases lining up with TRBD1. Germline V gene data show CDR1 as SNHLY and CDR2 as FYNNEI. With 6 bases clipped from V and 5 bases from J, the junction kept 9 bases outside the gene matches. The CDR3 totals 15 residues. The CDR3 here is CASRPDRGRGETQYF. The DNA for the CDR3 is TGTGCCAGCAGGCCCGACAGGGGGCGAGGGGAGACCCAGTACTTC.

The CDR3: CASSSNNEQFF. Written as DNA, the CDR3 is TGTGCCAGCTCATCCAACAATGAGCAGTTCTTC. The chain combines TRBV18 with TRBJ2-1; D call uncertain. The CDR3 length is 11 residues. Deletions cut 5 bases from V and 5 bases from J, with 4 bases between. Germline lookup yields CDR1 KGHSH and CDR2 LQKENI.

The genes are TRBV5-1 and TRBJ1-4, with TRBD1 matching 9 bases. V trimming: 4 bases; J trimming: 5 bases; junction bases outside the gene matches: 3. The CDR3 covers 14 residues. CDR1 is SGHRS and CDR2 is YFSETQ in the germline V gene. The CDR3 DNA follows: TGCGCCAGCAGCCCGGGACAGGGCAATGAAAAACTGTTTTTT. Its translation is CASSPGQGNEKLFF.